This TCR beta chain was observed in a study of blood T cell repertoires in COVID-19. The wider study: Some COVID-19 samples were acute and others convalescent; all came from the United States, Italy and Spain. From T cells, B-cell-depleted T cells, or PBMCs came the material, which was cDNA or gDNA.

CDR1 is DFQATT, CDR2 SNEGSKA, per germline (reference sequence). V trimming: 6 bases; J trimming: 5 bases; junction bases outside the gene matches: 3. This CDR3 contains 11 residues. Per the original methods: Amplification from reference gene primers served as the basis for estimated nucleated cell counts. Clones were sequenced by immunoSEQ multiplex PCR, and TCRdb holds only the in-frame ones, with some missing. Clonal size and the V and J genes are those of that table, whereas D and trimming came from the DNA. The sample carries about 170,000 clones, 65% to 80% recorded once. V is TRBV20-1 and J is TRBJ2-5; 7 bases match TRBD1. The specimen was PBMCs or T cells enriched from blood (not recorded which). The TCR comes from a woman aged 70 to 79 in a cohort exposed to, infected with or recovered from COVID-19 (not recorded which). In nucleotides, the CDR3 is TGCAGTGCAACAGGGGACGAGACCCAGTACTTC. It yields the protein CSATGDETQYF.